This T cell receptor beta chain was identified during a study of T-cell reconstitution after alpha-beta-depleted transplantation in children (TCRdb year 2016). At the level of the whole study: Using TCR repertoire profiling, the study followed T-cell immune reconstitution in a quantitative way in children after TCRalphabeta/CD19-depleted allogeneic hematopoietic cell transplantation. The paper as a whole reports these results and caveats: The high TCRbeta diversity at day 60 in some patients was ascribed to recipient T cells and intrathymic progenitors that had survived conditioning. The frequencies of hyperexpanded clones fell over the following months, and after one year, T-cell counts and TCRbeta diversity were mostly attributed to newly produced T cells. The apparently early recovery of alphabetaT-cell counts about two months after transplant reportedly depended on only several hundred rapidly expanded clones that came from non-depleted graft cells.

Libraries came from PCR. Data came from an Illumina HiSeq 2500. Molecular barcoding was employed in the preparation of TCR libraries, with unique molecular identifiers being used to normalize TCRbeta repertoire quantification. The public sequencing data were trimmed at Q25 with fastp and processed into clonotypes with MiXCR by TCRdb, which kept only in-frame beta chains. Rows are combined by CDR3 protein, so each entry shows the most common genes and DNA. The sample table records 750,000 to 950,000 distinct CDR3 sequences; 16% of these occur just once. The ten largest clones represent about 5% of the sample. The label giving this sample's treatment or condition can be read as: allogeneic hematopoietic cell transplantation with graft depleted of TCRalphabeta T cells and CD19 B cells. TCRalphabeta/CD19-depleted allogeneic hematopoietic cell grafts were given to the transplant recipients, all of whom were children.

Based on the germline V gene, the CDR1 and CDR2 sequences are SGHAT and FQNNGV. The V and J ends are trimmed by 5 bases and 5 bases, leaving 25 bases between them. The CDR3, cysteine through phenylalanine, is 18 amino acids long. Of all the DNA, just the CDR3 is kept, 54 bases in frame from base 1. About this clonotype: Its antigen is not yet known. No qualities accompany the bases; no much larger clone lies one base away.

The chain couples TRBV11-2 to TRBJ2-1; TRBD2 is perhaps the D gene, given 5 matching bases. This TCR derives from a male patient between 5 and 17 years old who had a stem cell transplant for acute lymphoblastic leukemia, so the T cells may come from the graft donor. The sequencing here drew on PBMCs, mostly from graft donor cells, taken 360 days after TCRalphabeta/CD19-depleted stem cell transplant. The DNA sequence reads TGTGCCAGCAGCGCGGGCCCAAAGATCCACTCCACAGACAATGAGCAGTTCTTC. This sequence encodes CASSAGPKIHSTDNEQFF.